The T cell receptor beta chain under discussion was sequenced for a study of blood T cells in healthy people across ages. Study overall: About one barcoded beta molecule per two T cells was captured by template switching.

Each individual donor underwent a draw of about 9.9 milliliters of peripheral blood. Then a second PCR, running roughly 6 to 12 cycles, was carried out with a sample-barcoded 5' primer and a J-beta primer mix. Each cDNA was tagged by a template-switch adaptor containing 12 random nucleotides. MiXCR, applied by TCRdb to the 5' RACE reads, yields one record per CDR3 protein. This table holds roughly 1.6 million distinct CDR3 sequences, 34% found once. CDR1 and CDR2 (germline): MGHRA, YSYEKL. Trimming removed 0 bases at V and 1 base at J, with 9 bases between. CDR3 size: 15 residues. This clonotype has just one count.

Sample: blood. The clonotype comes from a woman in her twenties or thirties in good health. V usage is TRBV4-1 and J usage is TRBJ1-2; D is possibly TRBD1 (6 bases). CDR3 protein: CASSQERDINYGYTF. The CDR3 coding sequence is TGCGCCAGCAGCCAAGAGAGGGACATTAACTATGGCTACACCTTC.